This T cell receptor (beta chain) was captured by sequencing in a study of radiotherapy plus CTLA-4 blockade in lung cancer. Study-level results: Early clone dynamics of blood T cells, plus interferon-beta, reportedly predicted response best.

This CDR3 comprises 12 residues. CDR1 MNHNS and CDR2 SASEGT come from the germline V gene. The V end lost 9 bases, the J end lost 2 bases, and 11 bases lay between the germline ends. Data came from immunoSEQ multiplex PCR; TCRdb stores just in-frame clones and leaves some out. The sample lists roughly 69,000 clones, around 77% occurring once. This clone was seen just once. The target antigen is unknown. The starting material was peripheral blood, obtained from a patient treated with radiotherapy plus ipilimumab. The chain recombines TRBV6-1 with TRBJ2-7, with a possible D match to TRBD2 (6 bases). This TCR was recovered from a human donor with non-small cell lung cancer whose response to radiotherapy plus ipilimumab could not be evaluated. Some clones in this sample may be carry-over from other donors' samples. In nucleotides, the CDR3 is TGTGCCAGTATGGGGGGAGCCTACGAGCAGTACTTC. This gives the protein CASMGGAYEQYF.